Each of the 4 T cell receptor beta chains below was sequenced from the same sample in a study of T cell responses to AZD1222 COVID-19 vaccine. Using immunoSEQ multiplex PCR, the repertoire was profiled, and TCRdb retains in-frame clones only, with some absent. The table shows some 120,000 clones, with roughly nine tenths occurring only once. Sequences were derived from peripheral blood, sampled on day 0 of AZD1222 vaccination. The source of these receptors is an adult in good health.

The chain uses TRBV7-2 and TRBJ1-4; D is possibly TRBD1 (5 bases). Trimming shortened V by 6 bases and J by 3 bases, and 11 bases separated the two germline ends. The CDR3 covers 14 residues. CDR1 is SGHTA and CDR2 is FQGNSA in the germline V gene. The CDR3 nucleotides read TGTGCCAGCAGTCTCGGGGGGTCTAATGAAAAACTGTTTTTT. Translated, it gives CASSLGGSNEKLFF.

The CDR3 nucleotides read TGTGCCAGCGCATCTCAGGGGGCTATTAACGAGCAGTACTTC. This sequence encodes CASASQGAINEQYF. The V gene is TRBV6-5, the J gene TRBJ2-7; 8 bases map to TRBD1. Per the germline V gene, CDR1 is MNHEY and CDR2 is SVGAGI. V lost 8 bases, J lost 5 bases, and 11 bases stayed unmatched. CDR3 length: 14 amino acids.

The CDR3 protein is CASSSGQGADTQYF. CDR3 nucleotides: TGCGCCAGCAGCTCTGGACAGGGGGCAGATACGCAGTATTTT. This rearrangement joins TRBV5-1 to TRBJ2-3, with 10 positions matching TRBD1. V shed 3 bases and J 4 bases; nucleotides not matched to a gene: 2. From germline, CDR1 is SGHRS and CDR2 YFSETQ. CDR3 length equals 14 residues.

The chain has TRBV5-5 and TRBJ2-7; D is tentatively TRBD1 or TRBD2 (5 bases each). The CDR3 has 16 residues. Trimming took 0 bases from V and 2 from J, leaving 15 bases between them. Germline V gene lookup returns CDR1 SGHKS and CDR2 YYEKEE (reference sequence). In nucleotides, the CDR3 is TGTGCCAGCAGCTTGGAAATTGGGGGTACCGCCTACGAGCAGTACTTC. This gives the protein CASSLEIGGTAYEQYF.